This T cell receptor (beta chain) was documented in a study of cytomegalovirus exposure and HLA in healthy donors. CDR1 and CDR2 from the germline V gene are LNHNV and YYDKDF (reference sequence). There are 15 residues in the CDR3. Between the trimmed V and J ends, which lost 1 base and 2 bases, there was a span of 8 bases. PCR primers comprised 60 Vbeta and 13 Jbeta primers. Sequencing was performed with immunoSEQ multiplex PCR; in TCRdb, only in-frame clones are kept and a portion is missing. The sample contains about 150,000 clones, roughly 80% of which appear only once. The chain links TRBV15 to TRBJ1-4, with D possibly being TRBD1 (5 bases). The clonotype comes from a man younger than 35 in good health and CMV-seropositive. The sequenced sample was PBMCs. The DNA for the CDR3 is TGTGCCACCAGCAGAGTGGGGCGGACTAATGAAAAACTGTTTTTT. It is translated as CATSRVGRTNEKLFF. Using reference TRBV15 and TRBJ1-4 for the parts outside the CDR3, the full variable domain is DAMVIQNPRYQVTQFGKPVTLSCSQTLNHNVMYWYQQKSSQAPKLLFHYYDKDFNNEADTPDNFQSRRPNTSFCFLDIRSPGLGDTAMYLCATSRVGRTNEKLFFGSGTQLSVL.